This TCR beta chain was retrieved from a study of T cell changes during pregnancy in multiple sclerosis. Profiling relied on immunoSEQ multiplex PCR, and the TCRdb table lists in-frame clones only, not all of them. Counted here are 130,000 or so clones, 80% to 95% occurring once; the ten biggest clones make up less than 7.5%. Germline CDR1 is SGHRS and CDR2 is YFSETQ. The CDR3 contains 13 residues. Trimming removed 0 bases at V and 6 bases at J, with 8 bases between. The V call is TRBV5-1, the J call TRBJ2-3, with D possibly TRBD2 on 5 matching bases. The sample in question was peripheral blood, obtained before pregnancy. The TCR was taken from a female donor with multiple sclerosis, enrolled in a pregnancy study. CDR3 DNA sequence: TGCGCCAGCAGCTTGGAGCGCGGGGATACGCAGTATTTT. Its translation is CASSLERGDTQYF.